Below, 9 T cell receptor beta chains from the same sample are listed, as sequenced in a study of radiotherapy plus CTLA-4 blockade in lung cancer. Using immunoSEQ multiplex PCR, the repertoire was profiled, and TCRdb retains in-frame clones only, with some absent. The data show 30,000 to 40,000 clones, about 69% seen once. The material was peripheral blood, obtained from a patient treated with radiotherapy plus ipilimumab. These receptor sequences come from a human donor with non-small cell lung cancer that progressed on radiotherapy plus ipilimumab.

This chain uses TRBV2 with TRBJ2-3, with TRBD2 matching over 12 bases. The CDR3 is 13 amino acids. The V gene's germline CDR1 is SNHLY and CDR2 FYNNEI. V trimming: 6 bases; J trimming: 6 bases; junction bases outside the gene matches: 1. CDR3 residues: CASRGLAGDTQYF. The CDR3 coding sequence is TGTGCCAGCAGGGGACTAGCGGGTGATACGCAGTATTTT.

As DNA, the CDR3 is TGTGCCAGCAAGACGCTTAGCAATCAGCCCCAGCATTTT. It yields the protein CASKTLSNQPQHF. This sequence joins TRBV2 and TRBJ1-5; no clear D gene. CDR3 length equals 13 residues. The V gene lost 7 bases and the J gene lost 0 bases, with 7 bases spanning the gap. Germline-derived CDR1 and CDR2 are SNHLY and FYNNEI.

The chain recombines TRBV5-1 with TRBJ2-3; no firm D call. Trimming took 0 bases from V and 0 from J, leaving 8 bases between them. Germline V gene data show CDR1 as SGHRS and CDR2 as YFSETQ. The CDR3 totals 15 residues. CDR3 amino acids: CASSLAATSTDTQYF. DNA for the CDR3: TGCGCCAGCAGCTTGGCGGCCACTAGCACAGATACGCAGTATTTT.

The chain recombines TRBV28 with TRBJ2-7; possibly TRBD2 for D (6 bases). In germline, CDR1 is MDHEN, CDR2 SYDVKM. V lost 5 bases, J lost 1 base, and 12 bases lay in between. This CDR3 region has 14 residues. In DNA, the CDR3 is TGTGCCAGCAGTATACCGGGACTGTCCTACGAGCAGTACTTC. Its translation is CASSIPGLSYEQYF.

The chain uses TRBV7-9 and TRBJ1-4; D perhaps matches TRBD1 (6 bases). Trimming left V 5 bases short and J 7 bases short, with 14 bases between. The CDR3 has 14 residues. From germline, CDR1 is SEHNR and CDR2 FQNEAQ (reference sequence). The DNA of the CDR3 is TGTGCCAGCAGCCATCGGCCCAGGGGTGAAAAACTGTTTTTT. Protein product: CASSHRPRGEKLFF. The full variable domain, in which reference TRBV7-9 and TRBJ1-4 provide the parts outside the CDR3, is DTGVSQNPRHKITKRGQNVTFRCDPISEHNRLYWYRQTLGQGPEFLTYFQNEAQLEKSRLLSDRFSAERPKGSFSTLEIQRTEQGDSAMYLCASSHRPRGEKLFFGSGTQLSVL.

The rearrangement joins TRBV5-4 to TRBJ2-1; 10 bases match TRBD1. CDR3 size: 16 residues. Germline assignment: CDR1 SGHNT and CDR2 YYREEE (reference sequence). V shed 4 bases and J 8 bases; nucleotides not matched to a gene: 12. CDR3 coding DNA: TGTGCCAGCAGCCCCCCGGGGACAGGGGTTGCCGATGAGCAGTTCTTC. This translates into CASSPPGTGVADEQFF.

This clone showed up just once. The rearrangement links TRBV7-3 to TRBJ2-5, with 8 bases matching TRBD2. CDR3 length: 18 amino acids. The germline V gene encodes CDR1 SGHTA and CDR2 FQGTGA. V shed 5 bases, J shed 4 bases, and the junction held 18 bases outside the gene matches. The CDR3 here is CASSGRRPGGALGETQYF. The CDR3 coding sequence is TGTGCCAGCAGCGGTAGACGTCCCGGGGGGGCCCTGGGAGAGACCCAGTACTTC.

This clone was counted a single time. The chain employs TRBV27 and TRBJ2-1, with 9 nucleotides matching TRBD2. Germline CDR1 MNHEY, CDR2 SMNVEV (reference sequence). CDR3 length: 15 residues. Trimming cost V 8 bases and J 8 bases; bases outside gene matches: 13. As DNA, the CDR3 is TGTGCCAGCCAGAATGGCGGGGGGGCCTCAGATGAGCAGTTCTTC. Translation: CASQNGGGASDEQFF.

V and J are TRBV2 and TRBJ2-3; 10 bases are a match to TRBD2. The ends lost 8 bases at V and 5 bases at J; junction bases unmatched: 7. Germline CDR1 is SNHLY and CDR2 is FYNNEI. This CDR3 is 14 amino acids long. The CDR3 spells CASGLAGVVDTQYF. The CDR3 DNA sequence: TGTGCCAGCGGGCTAGCGGGGGTGGTAGATACGCAGTATTTT.